This T cell receptor (beta chain) was recovered during a study of T cell responses to AZD1222 COVID-19 vaccine. Whole-study context: Second-dose timings of about 4 or about 12 weeks were pooled. Whole-study results and caveats: The donors showed a predominance of white British ancestry and of females, with possible underestimation of clonal diversity. Vaccine-associated CD4 TCRs spanned spike, dominant at 160-218 and 743-854. An increase in Spike-specific TCR breadth and depth was observed after two AZD1222 doses.

Produced via immunoSEQ multiplex PCR; TCRdb's table is partial and in-frame only. The sample records 150,000 to 200,000 clones, roughly 88% being singletons. For this clone: Its target is unknown.

The sequence was collected from an adult in good health. Sequencing was performed on peripheral blood, taken on day 0 of AZD1222 vaccination.

CDR3 bases: TGTGCCTGGAGTGTAGGGTGGACAGGGGCTGACACTGAAGCTTTCTTT. This codes for CAWSVGWTGADTEAFF. The V call is TRBV30, the J call TRBJ1-1; 9 nucleotides agree with TRBD1. The CDR3 loop spans 16 amino acids. V lost 0 bases to trimming and J lost 3 bases; unmatched junction nucleotides: 8. Germline lookup yields CDR1 GTSNPN and CDR2 SVGIG (reference sequence).